Each of the 9 T cell receptor beta chains below was sequenced from the same sample in a study of Graves' ophthalmopathy and Graves' hyperthyroidism. The authors amplified TCR beta CDR3 regions, and they did so from RNA transcripts for repertoire sequencing. The authors performed first-round RT-PCR with HTBI primers and then a second-round multiplex PCR. Each CDR3 protein gets one entry after TCRdb re-called the multiplex PCR reads with MiXCR. The data show 1 million to 1.3 million distinct CDR3 sequences, approximately 35% seen once. Specimen: peripheral blood or thyroid tissue (not recorded which). The source is an adult man with Graves' hyperthyroidism.

This clonotype was observed a handful of times. The chain employs TRBV7-9 and TRBJ2-7, with TRBD2 matching over 7 bases. This CDR3 comprises 15 residues. V gave up 5 bases and J gave up 4 bases; unmatched junction bases: 11. Germline CDR1 SEHNR, CDR2 FQNEAQ (reference sequence). CDR3 protein: CASSREAEGGYEQYF. Written as DNA, the CDR3 is TGTGCCAGCAGCCGAGAAGCGGAGGGAGGGTACGAGCAGTACTTC.

Concerning this clonotype itself: The final CDR3 position lacks the conserved phenylalanine or tryptophan, pointing to a likely read error. Because the CDR3's place on the DNA is in doubt, the DNA is left out and the CDR3 is given as listed by TCRdb. The V and J genes are TRBV7-9 and TRBJ1-3; TRBD1 is taken as the D call from the table, unchecked against the DNA. From its first to its last residue, the CDR3 has 8 amino acids. Germline-derived CDR1 and CDR2 are SEHNR and FQNEAQ (reference sequence). The CDR3 spells CASSSGIL.

The chain couples TRBV7-2 to TRBJ2-2; no clear D gene. The V gene's germline CDR1 is SGHTA and CDR2 FQGNSA. The germline V and J ends were trimmed by 6 bases and 3 bases, with 11 bases remaining between them. The CDR3 covers 14 residues. The CDR3: CASRYYKDTGELFF. CDR3 nucleotides: TGTGCCAGCAGGTACTACAAGGACACCGGGGAGCTGTTTTTT.

This clonotype was counted ten times or more. This chain uses TRBV20-1 with TRBJ2-7; D is perhaps TRBD2 (6 bases). Per the germline V gene, CDR1 is DFQATT and CDR2 is SNEGSKA (reference sequence). The V and J ends lost 6 bases and 6 bases respectively, with 12 bases between them. CDR3 length: 11 amino acids. CDR3 in DNA: TGCAGTGCCAGGGACTTTCCCGAGCAGTACTTC. It encodes CSARDFPEQYF.

About this clonotype itself: Relative to the germline gene, one junction end is altered; a read error may explain this. The chain combines TRBV6-6 with TRBJ1-6, with D perhaps TRBD1 (5 bases). The CDR3 contains 15 residues. Germline lookup yields CDR1 MNHNY and CDR2 SVGAGI (reference sequence). The CDR3 DNA follows: TGTACCAGTTACAGGATGAGCTCCTATAATTCACCCCTCCACTTT. Amino acid sequence: CTSYRMSSYNSPLHF.

The sample holds one count of this clonotype. The gene calls are TRBV29-1 and TRBJ2-7, with D maybe TRBD1 (6 bases). The germline CDR1 and CDR2 sequences are SQVTM and ANQGSEA. This CDR3 contains 11 residues. With 8 bases removed from V and 6 bases from J, the gap between germline ends came to 14 bases. The CDR3 DNA sequence: TGCAGCACGTTGATGGGGGCCGAGCAGTACTTC. Translating gives CSTLMGAEQYF.

The chain recombines TRBV18 with TRBJ1-4; D is unclear. Germline values: CDR1 KGHSH, CDR2 LQKENI. V lost 2 bases, J lost 5 bases, and 9 bases lay in between. The CDR3 is made up of 14 amino acids. CDR3 protein: CASSPDVGNEKLFF. CDR3 DNA: TGTGCCAGCTCACCAGATGTCGGGAATGAAAAACTGTTTTTT.

CDR3 nucleotide sequence: TGCAGCGTTGGGTGGGTGAGGGGTGAGCAGTTCTTC. Translated, it gives CSVGWVRGEQFF. The V gene is TRBV29-1, the J gene TRBJ2-7; TRBD1 or TRBD2 may be the D gene (5 bases each). The J call may be in error: the DNA end matches TRBJ2-1 better. Germline loops: CDR1 SQVTM, CDR2 ANQGSEA. The CDR3 has 12 amino acids.

This clonotype has just a few counts. This rearrangement joins TRBV20-1 to TRBJ2-7; 9 bases agree with TRBD2. CDR1 DFQATT and CDR2 SNEGSKA come from the germline V gene (reference sequence). The CDR3 totals 12 residues. V was clipped by 8 bases and J by 5 bases; unmatched bases: 7. The CDR3 region has the DNA TGCAGTTGGAGCGGGAGGATCAACGAGCAGTACTTC. Amino acids: CSWSGRINEQYF.